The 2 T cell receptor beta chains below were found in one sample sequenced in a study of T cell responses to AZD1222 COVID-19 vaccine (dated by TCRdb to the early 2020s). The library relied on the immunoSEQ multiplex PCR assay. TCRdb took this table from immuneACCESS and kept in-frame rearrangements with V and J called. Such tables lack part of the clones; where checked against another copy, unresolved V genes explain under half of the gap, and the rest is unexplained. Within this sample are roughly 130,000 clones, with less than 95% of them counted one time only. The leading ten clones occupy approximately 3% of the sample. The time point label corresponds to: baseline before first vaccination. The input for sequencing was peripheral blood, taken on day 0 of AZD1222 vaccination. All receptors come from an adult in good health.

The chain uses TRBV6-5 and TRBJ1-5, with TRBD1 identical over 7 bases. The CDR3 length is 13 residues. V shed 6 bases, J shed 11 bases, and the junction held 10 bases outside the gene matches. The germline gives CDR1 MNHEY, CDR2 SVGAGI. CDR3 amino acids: CASSLKGQVAQHF. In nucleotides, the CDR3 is TGTGCCAGCAGCCTTAAAGGACAGGTTGCCCAGCATTTT.

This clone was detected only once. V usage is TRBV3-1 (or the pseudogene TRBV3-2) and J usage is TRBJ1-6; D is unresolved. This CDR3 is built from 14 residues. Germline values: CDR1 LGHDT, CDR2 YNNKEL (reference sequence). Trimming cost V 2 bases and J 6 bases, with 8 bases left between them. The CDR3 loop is CASSQIWGNSPLHF. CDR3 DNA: TGTGCCAGCAGCCAAATATGGGGTAATTCACCCCTCCACTTT.